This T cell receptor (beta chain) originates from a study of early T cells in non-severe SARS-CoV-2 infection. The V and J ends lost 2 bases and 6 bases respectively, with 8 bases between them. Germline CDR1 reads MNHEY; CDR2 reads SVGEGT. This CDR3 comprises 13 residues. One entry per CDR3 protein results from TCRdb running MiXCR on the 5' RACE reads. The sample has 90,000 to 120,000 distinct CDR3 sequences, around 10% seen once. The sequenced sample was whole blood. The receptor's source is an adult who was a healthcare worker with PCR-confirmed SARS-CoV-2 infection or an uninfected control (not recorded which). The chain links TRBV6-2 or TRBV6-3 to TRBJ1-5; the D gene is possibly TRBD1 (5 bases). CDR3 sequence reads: CASSYRGAQPQHF. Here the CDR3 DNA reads TGTGCCAGCAGTTACAGGGGAGCTCAGCCCCAGCATTTT.